Each of the 5 T cell receptor beta chains below was sequenced from the same sample in a study of blood T cell repertoires in COVID-19. Some clones are missing from TCRdb's copy, which holds only in-frame ones; the method was immunoSEQ multiplex PCR. The repertoire consists of a few hundred thousand clones, with approximately 85% occurring once and the leading ten covering around 0.97%. The material sequenced was peripheral blood. The source of these receptors is a man aged 40-50 years with acute or convalescent COVID-19.

The chain combines TRBV20-1 with TRBJ1-2; TRBD1 matches at 7 bases. The CDR3 is made up of 14 amino acids. V shed 3 bases, J shed 7 bases, and the junction held 11 bases outside the gene matches. In germline, CDR1 is DFQATT, CDR2 SNEGSKA (reference sequence). The CDR3 DNA follows: TGCAGTGCTAGTCAGGGGGACTTGTTATCTGGCTACACCTTC. Translated, it gives CSASQGDLLSGYTF.

This clone was seen a single time. The same CDR3 can be traced to other DNA sequences in this sample. This chain uses TRBV6-5 with TRBJ2-7, with D perhaps TRBD2 (5 bases). Per the germline V gene, CDR1 is MNHEY and CDR2 is SVGAGI. The V and J ends lost 2 bases and 0 bases respectively, with 11 bases between them. There are 15 residues in the CDR3. The CDR3 coding sequence is TGTGCCAGCAGTTACACGCGAGGGAGCTCCTACGAGCAGTACTTC. It codes for CASSYTRGSSYEQYF.

This sequence joins TRBV6-1 and TRBJ1-2, with D perhaps matching TRBD1 (6 bases). This CDR3 region has 13 residues. Between the trimmed V and J ends, which lost 1 base and 8 bases, there was a span of 11 bases. The germline V gene has CDR1 MNHNS and CDR2 SASEGT. The CDR3 DNA sequence: TGTGCCAGCAGTGAAGTCTCAGGGGACGGCTACACCTTC. Translated, it gives CASSEVSGDGYTF.

In this sample, this clone turned up once. The rearrangement uses TRBV5-6 and TRBJ2-1, with unresolved D. The CDR3 is 15 residues long. In germline, CDR1 is SGHDT, CDR2 YYEEEE. Trimming pared 0 bases from V and 14 bases from J, leaving 21 bases between. The CDR3 spells CASSLAGRRSPWEFF. In nucleotides, the CDR3 is TGTGCCAGCAGCTTGGCAGGTCGAAGATCGCCGTGGGAGTTCTTC.

The chain uses TRBV4-3 and TRBJ2-1; a weak D match, TRBD2 (7 bases). V was cut by 0 bases and J by 9 bases, with 15 bases left in between. This CDR3 has 15 residues. The germline V gene encodes CDR1 LGHNA and CDR2 YSLEER. CDR3 sequence: CASSQDGGAYGEQFF. DNA for the CDR3: TGCGCCAGCAGCCAAGATGGGGGGGCGTACGGTGAGCAGTTCTTC.